The T cell receptor beta chain described here comes from a study of blood T cell repertoires in COVID-19. Study-wide context: COVID-19 samples, acute and convalescent, were from the United States, Italy and Spain. T cells, B-cell-depleted T cells, or PBMCs supplied cDNA or gDNA.

Authors' processing steps: Amplification of reference gene primers was used by the study to estimate nucleated cell counts. The method was immunoSEQ multiplex PCR; TCRdb's version includes in-frame clones alone and lacks a portion of them. The V and J calls and clone size are taken from that table; D and trimming were inferred from the DNA. The top ten clones hold around 8.2% of a sample with roughly 160,000 clones, just over 85% of them seen once. The V gene's germline CDR1 is MNHEY and CDR2 SVGAGI. With 6 bases clipped from V and 2 bases from J, the junction kept 4 bases outside the gene matches. The CDR3 loop spans 15 amino acids.

Sequenced: peripheral blood. The receptor was derived from a man in his sixties with acute or convalescent COVID-19. The rearrangement joins TRBV6-5 to TRBJ2-1, with 10 bases that match TRBD1. CDR3 residues: CASSHDRGPYNEQFF. DNA for the CDR3: TGTGCCAGCAGCCATGACAGGGGGCCCTACAATGAGCAGTTCTTC.